This T cell receptor beta chain stems from a study of cytomegalovirus exposure and HLA in healthy donors. About the study: There were nearly 120 million unique TCR beta sequences, drawn from 180 million or so T cells, in an earlier analysis.

Notes on this clone: Its target is not known.

In the PCR, 60 Vbeta and 13 Jbeta primers were used. Profiled with immunoSEQ multiplex PCR; TCRdb holds only in-frame clones, not every one. Of 200,000 or so clones in the sample, more than 75% were seen once. Points from the study as a whole: In a later analysis, a missense DCLRE1C variant was linked to TCR beta V- and J-gene trimming. Sequence variants that were highly shared formed a cluster that was likely a sequencing artifact.

The CDR3 totals 15 residues. After removal of 0 bases from V and 7 bases from J, the junction contained 7 bases not matched to a gene. Per germline, CDR1 SGHDN and CDR2 FVKESK. The chain is built from TRBV14 and TRBJ1-2; the match to TRBD1 covers 8 bases. This receptor was identified in a human donor in good health. Sample: PBMCs. CDR3 sequence reads: CASSQDRAGGFGYTF. Here the CDR3 DNA reads TGTGCCAGCAGCCAAGATCGGGCAGGGGGCTTTGGCTACACCTTC.